The 7 T cell receptor beta chains below all came from one sample that was sequenced in a study of regulatory T cells in long-lasting Graves disease. Regarding time point: newly diagnosed GD, antithyroid drugs for less than 3 months. Preparation of the TCR library used RNA extracted from PBMCs. Both iRepertoire HTBI primers and Arm-PCR of CDR3 regions were used to build the TCR beta libraries. TCRdb ran MiXCR on the multiplex PCR reads and lists one entry per CDR3 protein. The repertoire holds 550,000 to 700,000 distinct CDR3 sequences, with roughly a sixth as singletons. This sample was also put to use in a study of T cells in Graves' hyperthyroidism and ophthalmopathy.

The sample in question was peripheral blood mononuclear cells (PBMCs), obtained at new diagnosis, from a patient treated with antithyroid drugs. The receptors were gathered from a man between 18 and 29 years old with Graves disease.

V is TRBV28 and J is TRBJ2-7, with D uncertain. Between the trimmed V and J ends, which lost 6 bases and 6 bases, there was a span of 18 bases. The CDR3 sequence is 14 residues long. From germline, CDR1 is MDHEN and CDR2 SYDVKM. CDR3: CASSLERPSGEQYF. The CDR3 DNA follows: TGTGCCAGCAGCCTAGAGCGCCCCTCCGGCGAGCAGTACTTC.

This clonotype was seen at least ten times. This rearrangement joins TRBV15 to TRBJ1-1, with 7 nucleotides matching TRBD1. The CDR3 has 14 amino acids. In germline, CDR1 is LNHNV, CDR2 YYDKDF (reference sequence). The V gene end was trimmed by 1 base and the J gene end by 6 bases; junction bases not matched to a gene: 5. Here the CDR3 DNA reads TGTGCCACCAGCAGAGCCGACAGGGAGGCTGAAGCTTTCTTT. Its translation is CATSRADREAEAFF.

In DNA form, the CDR3 reads TGTGCCTCAGAGAAGGGGGGCGGTCAGCCCCAGCATTTT. Translation gives CASEKGGGQPQHF. The V and J genes are TRBV10-3 and TRBJ1-5, with a weak D call TRBD1 (6 bases). This CDR3 spans 13 amino acids. Germline V gene lookup returns CDR1 ENHRY and CDR2 SYGVKD. Trimming removed 11 bases from V and 6 bases from J, with 17 bases in between.

This clonotype was observed many times. V gene TRBV20-1 combines with J gene TRBJ2-1, with D perhaps matching TRBD2 (5 bases). Deletions cut 6 bases from V and 6 bases from J, with 21 bases between. The CDR3 spans 15 residues. Germline CDR1 DFQATT, CDR2 SNEGSKA (reference sequence). CDR3 DNA sequence: TGCAGTGCACGCGAAGACTATCACCAACTCAATGAGCAGTTCTTC. Amino acids: CSAREDYHQLNEQFF.

This clonotype occurred many times. DNA for the CDR3: TGTGCCAGCTCCTATCAAACCGAGGGGGCCGGGGCTTTCTTT. Its translation is CASSYQTEGAGAFF. V usage is TRBV18 and J usage is TRBJ1-1, with 7 bases matching TRBD1. The ends lost 6 bases at V and 11 bases at J; junction bases unmatched: 15. Looked up from germline, CDR1 is KGHSH and CDR2 is LQKENI. The CDR3 is 14 residues long.

The chain links TRBV6-1 to TRBJ1-4; no clear D. Germline V gives CDR1 MNHNS, CDR2 SASEGT. The CDR3 covers 14 residues. V was shortened by 3 bases and J by 1 base, with 6 bases between the two germline ends. The DNA of the CDR3 is TGTGCCAGCAGTGAGGCGGGAACTAATGAAAAACTGTTTTTT. Translating it yields CASSEAGTNEKLFF.

This clonotype was recorded at least ten times. This rearrangement joins TRBV18 to TRBJ2-7; 16 bases map to TRBD2. Germline lookup yields CDR1 KGHSH and CDR2 LQKENI. The length of the CDR3 is 16 residues. The trim removed 3 bases at V and 4 bases at J, leaving 3 bases unmatched. Here the CDR3 reads CASSPQGLAGGYEQYF. For the CDR3, the DNA is TGTGCCAGCTCACCTCAGGGACTAGCGGGAGGGTACGAGCAGTACTTC.